The 2 T cell receptor beta chains listed next were all sequenced from one sample in a study of identical twins. TCRdb processed the 5' RACE reads anew with MiXCR; each CDR3 protein has one entry. This sample has under 450,000 distinct CDR3 sequences; less than 20% occur once, and the top ten carry around 12%. Sequences were obtained from naive T cells sorted from blood. The origin of the receptors is a man aged 50-59 years in good health.

This clonotype has ten or more counts. V usage is TRBV10-3 and J usage is TRBJ1-6, with 8 nucleotides matching TRBD1. Germline V CDR1 and CDR2: ENHRY, SYGVKD. This CDR3 has 14 amino acids. V gave up 2 bases and J gave up 10 bases; unmatched junction bases: 4. The CDR3 DNA is TGTGCCATCAGTGAGGGACAGGGCCGATCACCCCTCCACTTT. This translates into CAISEGQGRSPLHF.

The chain combines TRBV11-3 with TRBJ2-1; 9 positions match TRBD2. Per the germline V gene, CDR1 is SGHNT and CDR2 is YENEEA. Trimming at V came to 1 base and at J to 0 bases, leaving 19 bases not matched to a gene. CDR3 length: 22 amino acids. The CDR3 region has the DNA TGTGCCAGCAGCTTAGTACCAACACCTATTCGACTAGCGGTGAGCTCCTACAATGAGCAGTTCTTC. It encodes CASSLVPTPIRLAVSSYNEQFF.